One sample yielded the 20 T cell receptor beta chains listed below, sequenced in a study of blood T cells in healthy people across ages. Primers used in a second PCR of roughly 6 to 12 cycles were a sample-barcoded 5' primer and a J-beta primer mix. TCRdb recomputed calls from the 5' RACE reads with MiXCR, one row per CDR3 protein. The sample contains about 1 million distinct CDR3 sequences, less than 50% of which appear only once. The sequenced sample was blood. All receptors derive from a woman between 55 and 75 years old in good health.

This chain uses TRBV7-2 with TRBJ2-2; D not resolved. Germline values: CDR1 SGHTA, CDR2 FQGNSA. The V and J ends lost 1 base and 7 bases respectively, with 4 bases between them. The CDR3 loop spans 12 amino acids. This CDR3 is CASSLDFGELFF. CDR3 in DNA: TGTGCCAGCAGCTTAGATTTCGGGGAGCTGTTTTTT.

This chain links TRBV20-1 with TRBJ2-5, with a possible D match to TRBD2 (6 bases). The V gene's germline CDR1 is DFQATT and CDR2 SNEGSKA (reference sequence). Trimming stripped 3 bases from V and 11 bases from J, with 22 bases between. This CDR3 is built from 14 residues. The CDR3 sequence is CSASWRERSGEQYF. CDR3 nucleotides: TGCAGTGCTAGCTGGCGGGAAAGGTCCGGGGAGCAGTACTTC.

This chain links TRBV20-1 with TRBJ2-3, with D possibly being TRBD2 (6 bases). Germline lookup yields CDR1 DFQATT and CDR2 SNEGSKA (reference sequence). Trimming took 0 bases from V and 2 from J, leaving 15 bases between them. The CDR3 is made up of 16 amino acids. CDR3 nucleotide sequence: TGCAGTGCTAGAGATGAAACGGGAGAGGTCACAGATACGCAGTATTTT. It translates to CSARDETGEVTDTQYF.

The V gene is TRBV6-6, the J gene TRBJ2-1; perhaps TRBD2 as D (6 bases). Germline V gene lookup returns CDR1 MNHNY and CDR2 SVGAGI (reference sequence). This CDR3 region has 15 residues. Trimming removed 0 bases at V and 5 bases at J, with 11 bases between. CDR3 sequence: CASSYSGGPNNEQFF. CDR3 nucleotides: TGTGCCAGCAGTTACTCGGGAGGTCCAAACAATGAGCAGTTCTTC.

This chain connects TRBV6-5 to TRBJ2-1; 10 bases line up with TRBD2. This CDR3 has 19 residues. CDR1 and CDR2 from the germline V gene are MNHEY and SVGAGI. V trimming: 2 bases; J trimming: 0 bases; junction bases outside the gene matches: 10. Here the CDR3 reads CASSYVGSGRLSSYNEQFF. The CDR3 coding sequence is TGTGCCAGCAGTTACGTGGGTAGCGGGAGGTTAAGCTCCTACAATGAGCAGTTCTTC.

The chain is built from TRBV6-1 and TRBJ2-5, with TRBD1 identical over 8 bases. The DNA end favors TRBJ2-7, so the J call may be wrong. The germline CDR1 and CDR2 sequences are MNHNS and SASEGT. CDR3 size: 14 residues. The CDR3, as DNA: TGTGCCAGCAGGCGCACAGGGGGAAAGTACGAGCAGTACTTC. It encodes CASRRTGGKYEQYF.

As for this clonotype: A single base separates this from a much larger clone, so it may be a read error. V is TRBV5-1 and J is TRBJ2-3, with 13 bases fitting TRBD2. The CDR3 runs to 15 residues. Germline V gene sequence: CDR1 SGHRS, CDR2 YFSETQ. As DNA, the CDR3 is TGCGCCAGTAAACGGACTAGCGGGGGCACAGATACGCTGTATTTT. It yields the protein CASKRTSGGTDTLYF.

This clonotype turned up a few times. The CDR3 reads CASSISGQNNEQFF. The CDR3 coding sequence is TGTGCCAGCAGTATTAGCGGACAGAACAATGAGCAGTTCTTC. V usage is TRBV28 and J usage is TRBJ2-1; D is possibly TRBD1 or TRBD2 (6 bases each). The CDR3 runs to 14 residues. Trimming cost V 5 bases and J 5 bases, with 13 bases left between them. Germline CDR1 MDHEN, CDR2 SYDVKM.

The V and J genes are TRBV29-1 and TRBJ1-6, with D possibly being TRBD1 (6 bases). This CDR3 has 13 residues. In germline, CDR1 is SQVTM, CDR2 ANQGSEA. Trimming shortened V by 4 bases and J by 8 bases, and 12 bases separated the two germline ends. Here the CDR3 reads CSVAKGQYSPLHF. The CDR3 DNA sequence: TGCAGCGTTGCCAAAGGACAGTATTCACCCCTCCACTTT.

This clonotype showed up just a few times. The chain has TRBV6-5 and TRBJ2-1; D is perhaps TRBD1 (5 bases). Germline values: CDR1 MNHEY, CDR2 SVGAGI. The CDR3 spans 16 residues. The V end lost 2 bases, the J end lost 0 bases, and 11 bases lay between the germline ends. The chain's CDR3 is CASSYATGSSYNEQFF. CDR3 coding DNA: TGTGCCAGCAGTTACGCCACAGGTAGCTCCTACAATGAGCAGTTCTTC.

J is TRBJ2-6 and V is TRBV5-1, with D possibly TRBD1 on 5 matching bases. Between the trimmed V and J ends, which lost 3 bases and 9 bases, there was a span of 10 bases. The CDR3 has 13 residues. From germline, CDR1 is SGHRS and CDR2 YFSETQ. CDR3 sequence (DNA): TGCGCCAGCAGCTGGGGCCTTGGCAACGTCCTGACTTTC. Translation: CASSWGLGNVLTF. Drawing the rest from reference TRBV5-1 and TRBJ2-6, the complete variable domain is KAGVTQTPRYLIKTRGQQVTLSCSPISGHRSVSWYQQTPGQGLQFLFEYFSETQRNKGNFPGRFSGRQFSNSRSEMNVSTLELGDSALYLCASSWGLGNVLTFGAGSRLTVL.

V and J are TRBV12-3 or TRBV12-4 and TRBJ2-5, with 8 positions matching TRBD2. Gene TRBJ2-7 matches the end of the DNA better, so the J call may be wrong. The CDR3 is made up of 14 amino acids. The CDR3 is CASTIAGSSYEQYF. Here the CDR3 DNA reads TGTGCCAGCACCATAGCGGGGAGCTCCTACGAGCAGTACTTC.

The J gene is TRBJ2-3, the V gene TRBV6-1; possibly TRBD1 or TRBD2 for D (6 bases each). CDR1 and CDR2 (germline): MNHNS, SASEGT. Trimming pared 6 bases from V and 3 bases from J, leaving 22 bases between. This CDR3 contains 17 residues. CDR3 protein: CASSLFPGAPQTDTQYF. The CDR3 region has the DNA TGTGCCAGCAGCCTCTTTCCGGGGGCCCCCCAAACAGATACGCAGTATTTT.

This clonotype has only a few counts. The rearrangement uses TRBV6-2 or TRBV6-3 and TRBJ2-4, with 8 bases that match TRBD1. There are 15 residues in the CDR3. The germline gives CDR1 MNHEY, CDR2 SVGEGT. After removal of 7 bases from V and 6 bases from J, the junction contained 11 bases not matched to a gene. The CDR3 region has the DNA TGTGCCAGCAACTCACGACAGGGGTGGGGAAACATTCAGTACTTC. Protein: CASNSRQGWGNIQYF.

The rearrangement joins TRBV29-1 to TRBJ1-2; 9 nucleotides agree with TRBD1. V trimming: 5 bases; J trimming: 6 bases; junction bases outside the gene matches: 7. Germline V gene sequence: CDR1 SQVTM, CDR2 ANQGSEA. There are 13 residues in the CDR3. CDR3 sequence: CSVPGQGIDGYTF. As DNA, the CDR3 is TGCAGCGTTCCCGGACAGGGGATTGATGGCTACACCTTC.

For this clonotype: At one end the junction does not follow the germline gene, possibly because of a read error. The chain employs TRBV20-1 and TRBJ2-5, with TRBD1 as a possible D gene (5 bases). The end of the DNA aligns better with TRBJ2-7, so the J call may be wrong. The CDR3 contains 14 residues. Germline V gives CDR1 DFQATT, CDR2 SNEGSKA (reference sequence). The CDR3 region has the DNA TGCAGTGTTAGAGATCTCGCCCTAGGGGACGAGCAGTACTTC. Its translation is CSVRDLALGDEQYF.

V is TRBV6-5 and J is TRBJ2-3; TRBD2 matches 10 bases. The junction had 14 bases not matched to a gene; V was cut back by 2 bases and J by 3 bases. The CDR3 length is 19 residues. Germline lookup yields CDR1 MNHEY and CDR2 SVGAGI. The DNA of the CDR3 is TGTGCCAGCAGTTACCCTAGAGTGGGGACTAGCGTCGGGACAGATACGCAGTATTTT. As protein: CASSYPRVGTSVGTDTQYF.

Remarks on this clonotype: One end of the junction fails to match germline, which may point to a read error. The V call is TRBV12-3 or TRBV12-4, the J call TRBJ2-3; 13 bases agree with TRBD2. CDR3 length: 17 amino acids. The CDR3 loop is CASSRTSGRVRADAQYF. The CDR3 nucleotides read TGTGCCAGCAGCCGGACTAGCGGGAGAGTTAGAGCAGATGCGCAGTATTTT.

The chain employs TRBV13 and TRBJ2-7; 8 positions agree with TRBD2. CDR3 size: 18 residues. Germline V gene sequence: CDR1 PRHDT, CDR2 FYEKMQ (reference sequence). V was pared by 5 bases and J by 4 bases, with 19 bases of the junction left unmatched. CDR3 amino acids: CASSLRPGTSGRGYEQYF. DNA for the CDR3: TGTGCCAGCAGCCTCCGCCCGGGCACGAGCGGGAGAGGGTACGAGCAGTACTTC.

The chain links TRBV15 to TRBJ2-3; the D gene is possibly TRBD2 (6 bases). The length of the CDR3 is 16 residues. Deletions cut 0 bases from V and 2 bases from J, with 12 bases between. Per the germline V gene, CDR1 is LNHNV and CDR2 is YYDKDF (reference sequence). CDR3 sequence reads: CATSREGGTITDTQYF. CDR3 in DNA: TGTGCCACCAGCAGAGAAGGAGGGACCATCACAGATACGCAGTATTTT.